The 15 T cell receptor beta chains in this list originate from one sample, sequenced in a study of beta chain features in type 1 diabetes. What was sequenced were expressed TCRB transcripts, since all of the isolated RNA had been reverse transcribed. Only in-frame clones appear in the TCRdb table, and some are missing; sequencing was by immunoSEQ multiplex PCR. The top ten hold over 1% of the sample, which has some 220,000 clones, about a tenth seen once. The source material was central memory CD4+ T cells from blood. Source of these receptors: a man between 18 and 35 years old in good health.

Turning to this clone: This may be a read error: a much more frequent sequence differs by one nucleotide. The chain recombines TRBV5-1 with TRBJ2-5; D unclear. From germline, CDR1 is SGHRS and CDR2 YFSETQ. V shed 4 bases and J shed 4 bases, with 11 bases lying between them. This CDR3 has 13 residues. The CDR3 is CASSLGPGETQYF. The CDR3 DNA reads TGCGCCAGCAGCCTCGGACCGGGAGAGACCCAGTACTTC.

The chain has TRBV7-9 and TRBJ1-4; 9 nucleotides align to TRBD1. The length of the CDR3 is 13 residues. The germline gives CDR1 SEHNR, CDR2 FQNEAQ (reference sequence). Losses at the gene ends were 5 bases for V and 10 bases for J; bases not matched to a gene: 5. The CDR3: CASSPMTGGKLFF. In DNA, the CDR3 is TGTGCCAGCAGCCCAATGACAGGGGGAAAACTGTTTTTT.

On this clone: A read error may explain this, as a much larger clone is one base away. The chain uses TRBV30 and TRBJ2-6, with D perhaps given as TRBD1 or TRBD2 (5 bases each). Germline CDR1 GTSNPN, CDR2 SVGIG (reference sequence). Between the trimmed V and J ends, which lost 8 bases and 2 bases, there was a span of 25 bases. The CDR3 is 18 residues long. This chain's CDR3 is CAGTLFRVAPTGANVLTF. Here the CDR3 DNA reads TGTGCCGGGACCCTTTTCCGCGTAGCACCGACTGGGGCCAACGTCCTGACTTTC.

This clone was detected a few times. The genes are TRBV7-9 and TRBJ2-1; TRBD1 aligns across 8 bases. J lost 2 bases, V lost 4 bases, and 7 bases had no gene match. Germline CDR1 SEHNR, CDR2 FQNEAQ (reference sequence). The CDR3 runs to 16 residues. The CDR3 region is CASSSWTGRTYNEQFF. CDR3 nucleotides: TGTGCCAGCAGCTCCTGGACAGGGAGGACCTACAATGAGCAGTTCTTC. The full variable domain, in which reference TRBV7-9 and TRBJ2-1 provide the parts outside the CDR3, is DTGVSQNPRHKITKRGQNVTFRCDPISEHNRLYWYRQTLGQGPEFLTYFQNEAQLEKSRLLSDRFSAERPKGSFSTLEIQRTEQGDSAMYLCASSSWTGRTYNEQFFGPGTRLTVL.

The sample holds a few counts of this clone. The rearrangement uses TRBV9 and TRBJ2-5, with TRBD2 matching over 12 bases. J was trimmed by 4 bases and V by 2 bases; bases with no gene match: 3. Per the germline V gene, CDR1 is SGDLS and CDR2 is YYNGEE. CDR3 length: 15 residues. The CDR3 here is CASSVTSGRTETQYF. Written as DNA, the CDR3 is TGTGCCAGCAGCGTGACTAGCGGGAGAACAGAGACCCAGTACTTC.

This clone was seen repeatedly, ten times or more. The chain employs TRBV28 and TRBJ2-2; 7 bases map to TRBD2. Per the germline V gene, CDR1 is MDHEN and CDR2 is SYDVKM. The CDR3 loop spans 14 amino acids. Trimming cost V 7 bases and J 4 bases; bases outside gene matches: 6. CDR3 in amino acids: CASTQGGTTGELFF. The CDR3 DNA is TGTGCCAGCACCCAGGGAGGGACCACCGGGGAGCTGTTTTTT.

The J gene is TRBJ2-2, the V gene TRBV11-2; D gene uncertain. This CDR3 contains 13 residues. The germline gives CDR1 SGHAT, CDR2 FQNNGV. V lost 1 base and J 5 bases, leaving 5 bases between the germline ends. This chain's CDR3 is CASSLAATGELFF. The CDR3 bases are TGTGCCAGCAGCTTAGCCGCAACCGGGGAGCTGTTTTTT.

The V gene is TRBV29-1, the J gene TRBJ2-2; 15 nucleotides agree with TRBD2. The CDR3 runs 15 residues. V lost 4 bases and J lost 7; bases outside the gene matches: 4. The germline V gene encodes CDR1 SQVTM and CDR2 ANQGSEA. This CDR3 reads CSVVGLAGGGGELFF. For the CDR3, the DNA is TGCAGCGTTGTGGGACTAGCGGGAGGAGGCGGGGAGCTGTTTTTT.

This clone was counted ten times or more. The chain is built from TRBV7-2 and TRBJ2-5, with D possibly being TRBD1 (5 bases). CDR1 and CDR2 from the germline V gene are SGHTA and FQGNSA. The V end lost 5 bases, the J end lost 1 base, and 14 bases lay between the germline ends. The CDR3 loop spans 15 amino acids. In DNA form, the CDR3 reads TGTGCCAGCAGCCCGGTCCGACAGCTCCAAGAGACCCAGTACTTC. Amino acids: CASSPVRQLQETQYF. The full variable domain, in which reference TRBV7-2 and TRBJ2-5 provide the parts outside the CDR3, is GAGVSQSPSNKVTEKGKDVELRCDPISGHTALYWYRQSLGQGLEFLIYFQGNSAPDKSGLPSDRFSAERTGGSVSTLTIQRTQQEDSAVYLCASSPVRQLQETQYFGPGTRLLVL.

There are many counts of this clone. The V call is TRBV5-6, the J call TRBJ2-2; unclear D gene. This CDR3 has 12 residues. Deletions cut 4 bases from V and 7 bases from J, with 8 bases between. The germline V gene encodes CDR1 SGHDT and CDR2 YYEEEE. CDR3 loop: CASSGWFGELFF. The CDR3 coding sequence is TGTGCCAGCAGCGGTTGGTTCGGGGAGCTGTTTTTT.

The chain joins TRBV4-3 to TRBJ2-3, with D possibly being TRBD2 (5 bases). The CDR3 consists of 16 residues. V lost 5 bases, J lost 2 bases, and 17 bases lay in between. Germline CDR1 LGHNA, CDR2 YSLEER. The CDR3 is CASSRGPEAHTDTQYF. DNA of the CDR3: TGCGCCAGCAGCAGAGGGCCTGAGGCACACACAGATACGCAGTATTTT.

This clone was seen a few times. The J gene is TRBJ2-4, the V gene TRBV6-1; D may match TRBD1 or TRBD2 (5 bases each). Trimming removed 2 bases from V and 1 base from J, with 15 bases in between. CDR1 is MNHNS and CDR2 is SASEGT in the germline V gene. CDR3 size: 17 residues. DNA for the CDR3: TGTGCCAGCAGTGAACTGCCTTACGGGACCGCCAAAAACATTCAGTACTTC. It yields the protein CASSELPYGTAKNIQYF.

This clone was observed a handful of times. This chain links TRBV27 with TRBJ2-5; D possibly corresponds to TRBD2 (5 bases). Germline values: CDR1 MNHEY, CDR2 SMNVEV (reference sequence). The CDR3 consists of 14 residues. The V end lost 5 bases, the J end lost 4 bases, and 14 bases lay between the germline ends. The CDR3, as DNA: TGTGCCAGCAGTCCGAGGGCGTATGGAGAGACCCAGTACTTC. Translated, it gives CASSPRAYGETQYF.

CDR3 in DNA: TGTGCCAGCAGTTTACCCCGGACAGGGGGATACAATGAGCAGTTCTTC. Amino acids: CASSLPRTGGYNEQFF. The chain links TRBV27 to TRBJ2-1, with 10 positions matching TRBD1. This CDR3 region has 16 residues. Looked up from germline, CDR1 is MNHEY and CDR2 is SMNVEV (reference sequence). V gave up 2 bases and J gave up 4 bases; unmatched junction bases: 5.

The chain combines TRBV2 with TRBJ1-2; D gene ambiguous. The CDR3 is made up of 13 amino acids. Germline CDR1 SNHLY, CDR2 FYNNEI. Trimming left V 7 bases short and J 4 bases short, with 13 bases between. The CDR3 region is CASTEGAGYGYTF. The CDR3 coding sequence is TGTGCCAGCACGGAGGGAGCGGGCTATGGCTACACCTTC.